This T cell receptor (beta chain) was identified in a study of beta chain features in type 1 diabetes. The germline V gene encodes CDR1 KGHSH and CDR2 LQKENI. V lost 3 bases and J lost 3, with 14 bases in between. The CDR3 totals 15 residues. About this clone itself: Its antigen is undetermined.

Markers CD45RO/CCR7/CD25/CD127/CD95/CD27 served to sort CD4+ naive, central memory, regulatory and stem cell-like memory cells. Findings and limits, study-wide: More deletions and fewer insertions at VDJ junctions were seen in type 1 diabetes patients. Across patients, naive, central memory and Treg TCRB repertoires exhibited apparently greater similarity than was observed across healthy donors.

The entirety of the isolated RNA underwent reverse transcription, so expressed TCRB transcripts were sequenced. Sequencing was performed with immunoSEQ multiplex PCR; in TCRdb, only in-frame clones are kept and a portion is missing. The table has approximately 250,000 clones, about 9.3% seen once. This TCR came from a woman in her late teens or twenties in good health. The sample consisted of naive CD4+ T cells from blood. V usage is TRBV18 and J usage is TRBJ1-1, with a weak D call TRBD1 (6 bases). The chain's CDR3 is CASSPTRGADTEAFF. The CDR3 nucleotides are TGTGCCAGCTCACCCACACGGGGGGCCGACACTGAAGCTTTCTTT.